The 8 T cell receptor beta chains reported below all come from one sample, sequenced in a study of T-cell reconstitution after alpha-beta-depleted transplantation in children. Unique molecular identifiers were used in preparing the TCRbeta library. TCRdb recomputed calls from the PCR reads with MiXCR, one row per CDR3 protein. The sample shows more than 85,000 distinct CDR3 sequences, over 9% of them seen only once. The starting material was PBMCs from the stem cell graft donor, obtained from the stem cell graft. These receptors were collected from a human donor who donated a stem cell graft to a child with acute lymphoblastic leukemia.

This clonotype was detected only a few times. The junction does not match germline at one end; this may be a read error. The chain is built from TRBV12-3 or TRBV12-4 and TRBJ2-6, with 7 positions matching TRBD1. The CDR3 runs 18 residues. CDR3 sequence (DNA): TGTGCCAGCAGAGCCAGTGGACAGGACAACTCTGGGGCCAACGGCCTGACTTTC. Its protein product is CASRASGQDNSGANGLTF.

This clonotype was counted many times. This chain links TRBV4-1 with TRBJ2-3, with unresolved D. Germline CDR1 and CDR2: MGHRA and YSYEKL. CDR3 length equals 16 residues. Trimming cost V 0 bases and J 2 bases, with 12 bases left between them. The CDR3 nucleotides are TGCGCCAGCAGCCAAGATAGGGCGGATTCCACAGATACGCAGTATTTT. The encoded protein is CASSQDRADSTDTQYF.

This clonotype was found many times. The gene calls are TRBV29-1 and TRBJ1-4; D unresolved. This CDR3 comprises 11 residues. Germline CDR1 and CDR2: SQVTM and ANQGSEA. V was cut by 1 base and J by 6 bases, with 3 bases left in between. The CDR3 protein is CSVEADEKLFF. The CDR3 DNA reads TGCAGCGTTGAAGCGGATGAAAAACTGTTTTTT.

This clonotype was picked up many times. J is TRBJ2-7 and V is TRBV15; the D is unclear. CDR3 length: 13 residues. CDR1 and CDR2 from the germline V gene are LNHNV and YYDKDF (reference sequence). Trimming cost V 6 bases and J 3 bases, with 12 bases left between them. DNA of the CDR3: TGTGCCACCAGTCCCTTCCCTCTCTACGAGCAGTACTTC. Translation gives CATSPFPLYEQYF.

This clonotype was seen ten or more times. The J gene is TRBJ2-7, the V gene TRBV18; 7 bases fit TRBD1. V dropped 3 bases and J dropped 7; count of bases not matched to a gene: 3. Looked up from germline, CDR1 is KGHSH and CDR2 is LQKENI. The CDR3 extends over 12 amino acids. CDR3 in DNA: TGTGCCAGCTCACCTCCAGGGGGTGAGCAGTACTTC. It specifies CASSPPGGEQYF.

This clonotype was counted many times. The genes are TRBV20-1 and TRBJ1-4; 8 bases line up with TRBD1. CDR1 DFQATT and CDR2 SNEGSKA come from the germline V gene (reference sequence). The CDR3 runs 18 residues. V gave up 1 base and J gave up 0 bases; unmatched junction bases: 10. CDR3 DNA: TGCAGTGCTAGAGGTTCCTCCGACAGGGGAACAACTAATGAAAAACTGTTTTTT. It codes for CSARGSSDRGTTNEKLFF.

Many counts were recorded for this clonotype. V usage is TRBV12-3 or TRBV12-4 and J usage is TRBJ2-5, with D uncertain. V was shortened by 5 bases and J by 7 bases, with 11 bases between the two germline ends. This CDR3 is 12 amino acids long. The CDR3 DNA sequence: TGTGCCAGCAGTGATCTCAAAGGGACCCAGTACTTC. Amino acid sequence: CASSDLKGTQYF.

At least ten counts were recorded for this clonotype. The CDR3 loop reads CATSDLDSRTYNEQFF. The CDR3 coding sequence is TGTGCCACCAGTGACCTCGACTCGAGAACCTACAATGAGCAGTTCTTC. The rearrangement uses TRBV24-1 and TRBJ2-1; D is undetermined. CDR1 and CDR2 from the germline V gene are KGHDR and SFDVKD. The CDR3 spans 16 residues. The V and J ends lost 4 bases and 2 bases respectively, with 14 bases between them.